A single sample gave rise to the 30 T cell receptor beta chains below, sequenced in a study of T cell changes during pregnancy in multiple sclerosis. Assay: immunoSEQ multiplex PCR; the TCRdb copy retains only in-frame clones and omits some. The table lists about 40,000 clones, over 75% of them singletons, with over 4% in the top ten. The input for sequencing was peripheral blood, taken in the first trimester of pregnancy. These receptors originate from a female donor in good health, enrolled as a control in a pregnancy study.

V is TRBV4-1 and J is TRBJ1-5; TRBD1 aligns across 7 bases. Germline lookup yields CDR1 MGHRA and CDR2 YSYEKL. V was pared by 0 bases and J by 4 bases, with 3 bases of the junction left unmatched. CDR3 length equals 15 residues. DNA for the CDR3: TGCGCCAGCAGCCAAGAACAGGGGAGGAATCAGCCCCAGCATTTT. This encodes CASSQEQGRNQPQHF.

The count of this clone is one. The chain is built from TRBV4-3 and TRBJ2-2; 7 nucleotides line up with TRBD1. The CDR3 is made up of 16 amino acids. Germline V gene sequence: CDR1 LGHNA, CDR2 YSLEER. The V segment lost 0 bases and the J segment 4 bases; nucleotides outside the gene matches: 5. Written as DNA, the CDR3 is TGCGCCAGCAGCCAAGAGGCAGGGGGATTCACCGGGGAGCTGTTTTTT. Its protein is CASSQEAGGFTGELFF.

The V gene is TRBV18, the J gene TRBJ2-1, with 13 nucleotides matching TRBD2. CDR3 length: 13 amino acids. Looked up from germline, CDR1 is KGHSH and CDR2 is LQKENI. The J segment lost 10 bases and the V segment lost 6 bases, leaving 3 bases of the junction unmatched. The CDR3 DNA follows: TGTGCCAGCTCCGGACTAGCGGGGGACGAGCAGTTCTTC. Amino acids: CASSGLAGDEQFF.

The chain joins TRBV2 to TRBJ2-3; 13 bases map to TRBD2. The CDR3 loop spans 16 amino acids. J was trimmed by 4 bases and V by 3 bases; bases with no gene match: 4. Looked up from germline, CDR1 is SNHLY and CDR2 is FYNNEI. CDR3 residues: CASSDPGLAGPDTQYF. CDR3 in DNA: TGTGCCAGCAGTGACCCGGGACTAGCGGGGCCAGATACGCAGTATTTT.

The chain is built from TRBV4-3 and TRBJ2-1, with TRBD2 matching 11 bases. This CDR3 is 16 amino acids long. Trimming at V came to 2 bases and at J to 7 bases, leaving 7 bases not matched to a gene. CDR1 is LGHNA and CDR2 is YSLEER in the germline V gene. In DNA form, the CDR3 reads TGCGCCAGCAGCCAAACTAGCGGGGGAGGAGGAAATGAGCAGTTCTTC. Protein product: CASSQTSGGGGNEQFF.

This clone was counted a single time. A junction boundary mismatches the germline segment, possibly from a read error. The chain carries TRBV15 and TRBJ2-5; the match to TRBD2 covers 7 bases. Germline loops: CDR1 LNHNV, CDR2 YYDKDF (reference sequence). The CDR3 loop spans 16 amino acids. In nucleotides, the CDR3 is TGTGCCACCGGCAGAGACCGGGGAGGGAGCGTGGAGACCCAGTACTTC. It translates to CATGRDRGGSVETQYF.

The rearrangement joins TRBV5-8 to TRBJ2-5; 7 positions agree with TRBD1. The CDR3 loop spans 14 amino acids. Per the germline V gene, CDR1 is SGHTS and CDR2 is YDEGEE. J lost 4 bases, V lost 2 bases, and 5 bases had no gene match. The CDR3 DNA is TGTGCCAGCAGCTTTGAGGGGGCCCCAGAGACCCAGTACTTC. Amino acid sequence: CASSFEGAPETQYF.

The chain joins TRBV18 to TRBJ1-2; 7 nucleotides line up with TRBD1. Germline V gene sequence: CDR1 KGHSH, CDR2 LQKENI. The CDR3 loop spans 15 amino acids. Germline trimming cut 2 bases from V and 2 bases from J; bases unmatched to any gene: 5. For the CDR3, the DNA is TGTGCCAGCTCACCAACGATACAGGGGAACTATGGCTACACCTTC. It translates to CASSPTIQGNYGYTF.

The CDR3 coding sequence is TGTGCCAGCAGCTTAGGAAGGTTTCAGGAGGGGGCCCCCTACGAGCAGTACTTC. Protein product: CASSLGRFQEGAPYEQYF. The chain joins TRBV11-2 to TRBJ2-7; D is possibly TRBD1 (7 bases). Looked up from germline, CDR1 is SGHAT and CDR2 is FQNNGV. V lost 1 base and J lost 2, with 21 bases in between. The CDR3 totals 18 residues.

This sequence joins TRBV6-4 and TRBJ2-1; 11 bases align to TRBD2. This CDR3 has 15 residues. Germline CDR1 reads MRHNA; CDR2 reads SNTAGT. V lost 3 bases to trimming and J lost 3 bases; unmatched junction nucleotides: 1. CDR3 DNA: TGTGCCAGCAGTGAACTAGCGGGGGACTACAATGAGCAGTTCTTC. This sequence encodes CASSELAGDYNEQFF.

The chain uses TRBV29-1 and TRBJ1-2; TRBD1 matches 8 bases. With 7 bases clipped from V and 3 bases from J, the junction kept 7 bases outside the gene matches. Germline values: CDR1 SQVTM, CDR2 ANQGSEA. This CDR3 region has 13 residues. The CDR3 spells CSARGQEHYGYTF. CDR3 nucleotide sequence: TGCAGCGCCAGGGGACAGGAGCACTATGGCTACACCTTC.

The chain uses TRBV5-1 and TRBJ1-1, with D possibly being TRBD1 (6 bases). V lost 0 bases, J lost 10 bases, and 16 bases lay in between. Germline assignment: CDR1 SGHRS and CDR2 YFSETQ. The CDR3 runs to 14 residues. CDR3 in amino acids: CASSLEGTFRGAFF. DNA of the CDR3: TGCGCCAGCAGCTTGGAGGGGACATTTCGCGGAGCTTTCTTT.

The genes are TRBV28 and TRBJ1-5; D is possibly TRBD1 (6 bases). V lost 0 bases and J 3 bases, leaving 9 bases between the germline ends. Per the germline V gene, CDR1 is MDHEN and CDR2 is SYDVKM. The CDR3 is 15 residues long. The CDR3, as DNA: TGTGCCAGCAGTTTATGGGGGGCCCTCAATCAGCCCCAGCATTTT. Its protein product is CASSLWGALNQPQHF.

This clone was counted once. The chain joins TRBV7-2 to TRBJ1-2; 8 nucleotides agree with TRBD1. Germline V gene sequence: CDR1 SGHTA, CDR2 FQGNSA. The V segment lost 5 bases and the J segment 4 bases; nucleotides outside the gene matches: 9. The CDR3 totals 15 residues. The DNA for the CDR3 is TGTGCCAGCAGCCCCCGCACAGGGGGATCCTATGGCTACACCTTC. Translating gives CASSPRTGGSYGYTF.

The chain recombines TRBV28 with TRBJ2-3; a weak D match, TRBD2 (5 bases). CDR1 and CDR2 from the germline V gene are MDHEN and SYDVKM. V was trimmed by 8 bases and J by 2 bases, leaving 20 bases between them. The CDR3 extends over 16 amino acids. CDR3 residues: CASSERGLGITDTQYF. The CDR3 region has the DNA TGTGCCAGCTCCGAGCGAGGACTGGGGATCACAGATACGCAGTATTTT.

The chain is built from TRBV9 and TRBJ2-1; 7 nucleotides align to TRBD2. The germline gives CDR1 SGDLS, CDR2 YYNGEE. Trimming at V came to 0 bases and at J to 9 bases, leaving 12 bases not matched to a gene. The CDR3 totals 16 residues. The chain's CDR3 is CASSVVISGAGGEQFF. Written as DNA, the CDR3 is TGTGCCAGCAGCGTAGTTATAAGCGGGGCCGGTGGTGAGCAGTTCTTC.

The rearrangement uses TRBV7-8 and TRBJ2-7, with 7 nucleotides matching TRBD2. The CDR3 is 13 amino acids. Germline V CDR1 and CDR2: SGHVS, FQNEAQ. J lost 5 bases, V lost 2 bases, and 3 bases had no gene match. The DNA for the CDR3 is TGTGCCAGCAGCTTATCCAGCGGGGACGAGCAGTACTTC. Translating gives CASSLSSGDEQYF. The whole variable domain, remainder taken from reference TRBV7-8 and TRBJ2-7, is GAGVSQSPRYKVAKRGQDVALRCDPISGHVSLFWYQQALGQGPEFLTYFQNEAQLDKSGLPSDRFFAERPEGSVSTLKIQRTQQEDSAVYLCASSLSSGDEQYFGPGTRLTVT.

V and J are TRBV11-1 and TRBJ2-7; D perhaps matches TRBD1 (7 bases). The CDR3 covers 14 residues. Germline loops: CDR1 SGHAT, CDR2 FQDESV (reference sequence). The V end lost 5 bases, the J end lost 3 bases, and 14 bases lay between the germline ends. CDR3 residues: CASSGGTDRYEQYF. CDR3 DNA: TGTGCCAGCAGCGGGGGGACAGACCGCTACGAGCAGTACTTC.

The rearrangement uses TRBV7-8 and TRBJ2-3; 8 bases are shared with TRBD1. The junction had 11 bases not matched to a gene; V was cut back by 3 bases and J by 0 bases. The CDR3 is 18 residues long. Germline V lookup: CDR1 SGHVS, CDR2 FQNEAQ. The CDR3 coding sequence is TGTGCCAGCAGCTTCGATGACAGGGGACGAGCTAGCACAGATACGCAGTATTTT. It is translated as CASSFDDRGRASTDTQYF.

The rearrangement uses TRBV9 and TRBJ2-1; no firm D call. V lost 3 bases and J 2 bases, leaving 3 bases between the germline ends. Looked up from germline, CDR1 is SGDLS and CDR2 is YYNGEE. The CDR3 is 12 residues long. CDR3 residues: CASSATYNEQFF. In DNA, the CDR3 is TGTGCCAGCAGCGCTACCTACAATGAGCAGTTCTTC. Full variable domain (outside the CDR3, taken from reference TRBV9 and TRBJ2-1): DSGVTQTPKHLITATGQRVTLRCSPRSGDLSVYWYQQSLDQGLQFLIQYYNGEERAKGNILERFSAQQFPDLHSELNLSSLELGDSALYFCASSATYNEQFFGPGTRLTVL.

This clone was counted a single time. The same CDR3 is also encoded by other DNA sequences in this sample. The rearrangement joins TRBV29-1 to TRBJ1-2; D is unclear. The V gene lost 0 bases and the J gene lost 1 base, with 3 bases spanning the gap. This CDR3 region has 12 residues. Germline V gene sequence: CDR1 SQVTM, CDR2 ANQGSEA. This CDR3 reads CSVEDSNYGYTF. The CDR3 DNA follows: TGCAGCGTTGAAGATAGTAACTATGGCTACACCTTC.

CDR3 coding DNA: TGTGCCAGCAGTTCTGATAGCGGCGAGGTTACCTACAATGAGCAGTTCTTC. Protein product: CASSSDSGEVTYNEQFF. This chain connects TRBV28 to TRBJ2-1; possible D gene TRBD2, 6 bases. Germline V gives CDR1 MDHEN, CDR2 SYDVKM. V lost 4 bases and J 2 bases, leaving 18 bases between the germline ends. The CDR3 extends over 17 amino acids.

The chain employs TRBV25-1 and TRBJ1-5; D might be TRBD1 (6 bases). The germline V gene has CDR1 MGHDK and CDR2 SYGVNS. This CDR3 spans 13 amino acids. V gave up 6 bases and J gave up 0 bases, with 6 bases separating them. Here the CDR3 reads CASSRGSNQPQHF. DNA of the CDR3: TGTGCCAGCAGCAGGGGTAGCAATCAGCCCCAGCATTTT. Based on the CDR3 plus reference TRBV25-1 and TRBJ1-5, the full variable domain is EADIYQTPRYLVIGTGKKITLECSQTMGHDKMYWYQQDPGMELHLIHYSYGVNSTEKGDLSSESTVSRIRTEHFPLTLESARPSHTSQYLCASSRGSNQPQHFGDGTRLSIL.

The chain has TRBV7-2 and TRBJ2-7, with a tentative D call TRBD2 (6 bases). There are 13 residues in the CDR3. Per germline, CDR1 SGHTA and CDR2 FQGNSA. Trimming left V 5 bases short and J 3 bases short, with 11 bases between. CDR3 protein: CASSRGTGYEQYF. The CDR3 DNA reads as TGTGCCAGCAGCCGCGGGACGGGCTACGAGCAGTACTTC. Together with reference TRBV7-2 and TRBJ2-7, the CDR3 gives the full variable domain: GAGVSQSPSNKVTEKGKDVELRCDPISGHTALYWYRQSLGQGLEFLIYFQGNSAPDKSGLPSDRFSAERTGGSVSTLTIQRTQQEDSAVYLCASSRGTGYEQYFGPGTRLTVT.

The CDR3 loop is CASSSTTPRPYEQYF. The CDR3 coding sequence is TGTGCCAGCAGTTCTACGACTCCGCGGCCCTACGAGCAGTACTTC. The chain is built from TRBV28 and TRBJ2-7, with no clear D. The CDR3 runs 15 residues. Germline V lookup: CDR1 MDHEN, CDR2 SYDVKM. V lost 4 bases, J lost 2 bases, and 15 bases lay in between. The entire variable domain, with the rest obtained from reference TRBV28 and TRBJ2-7, is as follows: DVKVTQSSRYLVKRTGEKVFLECVQDMDHENMFWYRQDPGLGLRLIYFSYDVKMKEKGDIPEGYSVSREKKERFSLILESASTNQTSMYLCASSSTTPRPYEQYFGPGTRLTVT.

The CDR3 here is CASSQAGGPGTDTQYF. In DNA, the CDR3 is TGTGCCAGCAGCCAAGCGGGGGGGCCGGGCACAGATACGCAGTATTTT. The chain couples TRBV4-2 to TRBJ2-3, with 8 positions matching TRBD2. This CDR3 comprises 16 residues. CDR1 and CDR2 from the germline V gene are LGHNA and YNFKEQ. V trimming: 1 base; J trimming: 1 base; junction bases outside the gene matches: 4.

J is TRBJ2-1 and V is TRBV28; 12 nucleotides agree with TRBD2. The germline V gene encodes CDR1 MDHEN and CDR2 SYDVKM. The CDR3 has 16 residues. The junction had 1 base not matched to a gene; V was cut back by 3 bases and J by 1 base. CDR3 sequence: CASSFGTSGSYNEQFF. The CDR3 DNA reads as TGTGCCAGCAGTTTCGGGACTAGCGGGTCCTACAATGAGCAGTTCTTC. The full variable domain, its missing parts supplied by reference TRBV28 and TRBJ2-1, is DVKVTQSSRYLVKRTGEKVFLECVQDMDHENMFWYRQDPGLGLRLIYFSYDVKMKEKGDIPEGYSVSREKKERFSLILESASTNQTSMYLCASSFGTSGSYNEQFFGPGTRLTVL.

V gene TRBV6-4 combines with J gene TRBJ2-3; 10 bases align to TRBD2. Germline-derived CDR1 and CDR2 are MRHNA and SNTAGT. Trimming took 6 bases from V and 0 from J; bases not matched to a gene: 3. CDR3 size: 15 residues. CDR3 coding DNA: TGTGCCAGCAGGGAGGGACTAGCGAGCACAGATACGCAGTATTTT. Translation: CASREGLASTDTQYF.

The chain uses TRBV19 and TRBJ2-5; no definite D call. The CDR3 spans 15 residues. Germline values: CDR1 LNHDA, CDR2 SQIVND (reference sequence). Trimming stripped 0 bases from V and 4 bases from J, with 12 bases between. DNA of the CDR3: TGTGCCAGTAGTATAGATCCCCAGGTCGCAGAGACCCAGTACTTC. Protein sequence: CASSIDPQVAETQYF.

V is TRBV6-6 and J is TRBJ1-2; no definite D call. Germline loops: CDR1 MNHNY, CDR2 SVGAGI (reference sequence). The V end was cut by 6 bases, the J end by 3 bases, with 11 bases between. This CDR3 is built from 13 residues. CDR3 DNA: TGTGCCAGCAGCCCTCCGGGAGACTATGGCTACACCTTC. This gives the protein CASSPPGDYGYTF.